The rows below give T cell receptor beta chains drawn from one sample of a study of T cell changes during pregnancy in multiple sclerosis. Generated by immunoSEQ multiplex PCR, the TCRdb table keeps only in-frame clones and is missing some. Here the sample spans some 41,000 clones, roughly nine tenths being singletons. The sequences come from CD4+ T cells from peripheral blood mononuclear cells, collected after pregnancy. All receptors derive from a female donor with multiple sclerosis, enrolled in a pregnancy study. Both conserved end residues are part of each CDR3. The D gene is left open where the match is weak. Where a row states a size, it is once, few, many or the class of an expanded clone; other rows omit it.

clone size: few; D gene: -; V gene: TRBV29-1; J gene: TRBJ1-1; CDR3 protein: CSVARGTEAFF; CDR3 DNA: TGCAGCGTAGCTCGAGGAACTGAAGCTTTCTTT
clone size: -; D gene: TRBD2; V gene: TRBV7-9; J gene: TRBJ2-3; CDR3 protein: CASSLERGLTDTQYF; CDR3 DNA: TGTGCCAGCAGCTTAGAGCGGGGACTCACGGATACGCAGTATTTT
clone size: -; D gene: TRBD1; V gene: TRBV12-5; J gene: TRBJ2-5; CDR3 protein: CASGLGQSPETQYF; CDR3 DNA: TGTGCTAGTGGTCTGGGACAGTCGCCAGAGACCCAGTACTTC
clone size: -; D gene: TRBD2; V gene: TRBV6-6; J gene: TRBJ2-1; CDR3 protein: CASSYSTSGNNEQFF; CDR3 DNA: TGTGCCAGCAGTTACTCAACTAGCGGGAACAATGAGCAGTTCTTC
clone size: -; D gene: -; V gene: TRBV4-1; J gene: TRBJ2-3; CDR3 protein: CASSQVDREADTQYF; CDR3 DNA: TGCGCCAGCAGCCAAGTTGACAGGGAGGCAGATACGCAGTATTTT
clone size: once; D gene: -; V gene: TRBV6-1; J gene: TRBJ2-1; CDR3 protein: CASSGLPNEQFF; CDR3 DNA: TGTGCCAGCAGCGGACTACCGAATGAGCAGTTCTTC
clone size: -; D gene: -; V gene: TRBV9; J gene: TRBJ2-3; CDR3 protein: CASSGSGVTDTQYF; CDR3 DNA: TGTGCCAGCAGCGGATCGGGAGTCACAGATACGCAGTATTTT
clone size: -; D gene: TRBD2; V gene: TRBV4-1; J gene: TRBJ2-7; CDR3 protein: CASSQDKRLAGGGEQYF; CDR3 DNA: TGCGCCAGCAGCCAAGACAAAAGGCTAGCGGGAGGGGGCGAGCAGTACTTC
clone size: -; D gene: -; V gene: TRBV30; J gene: TRBJ1-5; CDR3 protein: CAWSADSSGQPQHF; CDR3 DNA: TGTGCCTGGAGCGCGGACTCCTCCGGACAGCCCCAGCATTTT
clone size: -; D gene: -; V gene: TRBV2; J gene: TRBJ1-3; CDR3 protein: CASSGQLITSGNTIYF; CDR3 DNA: TGTGCCAGCTCTGGACAGCTAATTACCTCTGGAAACACCATATATTTT
clone size: -; D gene: -; V gene: TRBV19; J gene: TRBJ2-3; CDR3 protein: CASRPLGAADTQYF; CDR3 DNA: TGTGCCAGTAGGCCACTGGGAGCGGCAGATACGCAGTATTTT
clone size: -; D gene: -; V gene: TRBV10-1; J gene: TRBJ2-7; CDR3 protein: CASSDWGRGSYEQYF; CDR3 DNA: TGCGCCAGCAGTGATTGGGGCAGGGGTTCCTACGAGCAGTACTTC
clone size: -; D gene: TRBD2; V gene: TRBV4-3; J gene: TRBJ2-7; CDR3 protein: CASSQGIAGGFYEQYF; CDR3 DNA: TGCGCCAGCAGCCAAGGGATAGCGGGAGGGTTCTACGAGCAGTACTTC
clone size: -; D gene: TRBD1; V gene: TRBV19; J gene: TRBJ2-7; CDR3 protein: CASSILPLNARDRLSYEQYF; CDR3 DNA: TGTGCCAGTAGTATTTTACCCCTCAACGCCCGGGACAGGCTCTCCTACGAGCAGTACTTC
clone size: -; D gene: -; V gene: TRBV7-2; J gene: TRBJ2-3; CDR3 protein: CASSSLDFTDTQYF; CDR3 DNA: TGTGCCAGCAGCTCGCTAGACTTCACAGATACGCAGTATTTT
clone size: -; D gene: TRBD2; V gene: TRBV19; J gene: TRBJ2-3; CDR3 protein: CASRDLAGVSDTQYF; CDR3 DNA: TGTGCCAGTAGGGACCTAGCGGGAGTGTCAGATACGCAGTATTTT
clone size: few; D gene: TRBD1; V gene: TRBV2; J gene: TRBJ2-3; CDR3 protein: CASRTMTGGKTDTQYF; CDR3 DNA: TGTGCCAGCAGGACTATGACAGGGGGCAAAACAGATACGCAGTATTTT
clone size: -; D gene: TRBD1; V gene: TRBV27; J gene: TRBJ1-2; CDR3 protein: CASRTRQGALGYTF; CDR3 DNA: TGTGCCAGCAGGACCCGACAGGGGGCGCTTGGCTACACCTTC
clone size: -; D gene: TRBD2; V gene: TRBV7-9; J gene: TRBJ2-5; CDR3 protein: CASSLREGTETQYF; CDR3 DNA: TGTGCCAGCAGCTTAAGGGAGGGTACCGAGACCCAGTACTTC
clone size: -; D gene: TRBD2; V gene: TRBV6-6; J gene: TRBJ2-4; CDR3 protein: CASSSLQRELENIQYF; CDR3 DNA: TGTGCCAGCAGCTCCCTCCAGCGGGAGCTGGAAAACATTCAGTACTTC
clone size: -; D gene: -; V gene: TRBV30; J gene: TRBJ2-6; CDR3 protein: CACAESGANVLTF; CDR3 DNA: TGTGCCTGTGCCGAGTCTGGGGCCAACGTCCTGACTTTC
clone size: -; D gene: -; V gene: TRBV4-1; J gene: TRBJ1-2; CDR3 protein: CASSQESDGCTF; CDR3 DNA: TGCGCCAGCAGCCAAGAAAGCGATGGGTGCACCTTC
clone size: -; D gene: -; V gene: TRBV30; J gene: TRBJ2-7; CDR3 protein: CAWSLLTRGGEQYF; CDR3 DNA: TGTGCCTGGAGCCTCCTAACCCGAGGGGGCGAGCAGTACTTC
clone size: -; D gene: -; V gene: TRBV30; J gene: TRBJ1-5; CDR3 protein: CAWSEEGPSAQHF; CDR3 DNA: TGTGCCTGGAGTGAGGAGGGGCCGTCAGCCCAGCATTTT
clone size: -; D gene: -; V gene: TRBV7-8; J gene: TRBJ1-1; CDR3 protein: CASSLELWYTEAFF; CDR3 DNA: TGTGCCAGCAGCTTAGAACTGTGGTACACTGAAGCTTTCTTT
clone size: -; D gene: -; V gene: TRBV30; J gene: TRBJ2-7; CDR3 protein: CAWTQGTNTYEQYF; CDR3 DNA: TGTGCCTGGACCCAGGGGACTAACACCTACGAGCAGTACTTC
clone size: -; D gene: -; V gene: TRBV5-5; J gene: TRBJ1-2; CDR3 protein: CASSLGPSPGYTF; CDR3 DNA: TGTGCCAGCAGCTTGGGGCCCTCCCCCGGCTACACCTTC
clone size: -; D gene: -; V gene: TRBV2; J gene: TRBJ1-5; CDR3 protein: CASSVRQFNQPQHF; CDR3 DNA: TGTGCCAGCAGTGTCCGTCAGTTCAATCAGCCCCAGCATTTT
clone size: -; D gene: -; V gene: TRBV19; J gene: TRBJ1-2; CDR3 protein: CASGNAATNYGYTF; CDR3 DNA: TGTGCCAGTGGCAACGCGGCAACCAACTATGGCTACACCTTC
clone size: -; D gene: -; V gene: TRBV18; J gene: TRBJ2-7; CDR3 protein: CASSPPGTGLYEQYF; CDR3 DNA: TGTGCCAGCTCACCACCAGGGACGGGACTCTACGAGCAGTACTTC
clone size: few; D gene: -; V gene: TRBV21-1; J gene: TRBJ2-2; CDR3 protein: CASSKRVSYTGELFF; CDR3 DNA: TGTGCCAGCAGCAAACGAGTCTCCTACACCGGGGAGCTGTTTTTT
clone size: once; D gene: -; V gene: TRBV6-5; J gene: TRBJ1-3; CDR3 protein: CASSYSAAGNTIYF; CDR3 DNA: TGTGCCAGCAGTTACTCGGCAGCTGGAAACACCATATATTTT
clone size: -; D gene: -; V gene: TRBV6-5; J gene: TRBJ1-2; CDR3 protein: CASSYSAAGPGYTF; CDR3 DNA: TGTGCCAGCAGTTACTCGGCCGCGGGTCCTGGCTACACCTTC
clone size: -; D gene: -; V gene: TRBV6-6; J gene: TRBJ1-1; CDR3 protein: CASSEGVAEAFF; CDR3 DNA: TGTGCCAGCAGTGAGGGTGTAGCTGAAGCTTTCTTT
clone size: -; D gene: -; V gene: TRBV14; J gene: TRBJ1-2; CDR3 protein: CASSQDSWTALSPLYGYTF; CDR3 DNA: TGTGCCAGCAGCCAAGATTCGTGGACAGCATTGTCCCCCCTCTATGGCTACACCTTC
clone size: -; D gene: -; V gene: TRBV28; J gene: TRBJ2-7; CDR3 protein: CASSFQGREGDEQYF; CDR3 DNA: TGTGCCAGCAGCTTCCAGGGCAGGGAAGGCGACGAGCAGTACTTC
clone size: few; D gene: -; V gene: TRBV6-5; J gene: TRBJ1-5; CDR3 protein: CASSSPDQPQHF; CDR3 DNA: TGTGCCAGCAGTTCCCCCGATCAGCCCCAGCATTTT
clone size: -; D gene: TRBD2; V gene: TRBV7-2; J gene: TRBJ2-5; CDR3 protein: CASSLALSSGQETQYF; CDR3 DNA: TGTGCCAGCAGCTTAGCGCTCTCTAGCGGCCAAGAGACCCAGTACTTC
clone size: -; D gene: TRBD2; V gene: TRBV7-9; J gene: TRBJ2-5; CDR3 protein: CASSLRRASGQQETQYF; CDR3 DNA: TGTGCCAGCAGCTTACGGCGGGCTAGCGGGCAACAAGAGACCCAGTACTTC
clone size: -; D gene: -; V gene: TRBV5-6; J gene: TRBJ2-7; CDR3 protein: CASSWGTTYEQYF; CDR3 DNA: TGTGCCAGCAGCTGGGGGACAACCTACGAGCAGTACTTC
clone size: -; D gene: -; V gene: TRBV28; J gene: TRBJ2-3; CDR3 protein: CASNRGTDTQYF; CDR3 DNA: TGTGCCAGCAACAGGGGCACAGATACGCAGTATTTT
clone size: -; D gene: -; V gene: TRBV14; J gene: TRBJ2-7; CDR3 protein: CASNQVGGTNEQYF; CDR3 DNA: TGTGCCAGCAACCAGGTTGGAGGGACCAACGAGCAGTACTTC
clone size: -; D gene: -; V gene: TRBV7-2; J gene: TRBJ2-6; CDR3 protein: CASSLAVSSSGANVLTF; CDR3 DNA: TGTGCCAGCAGCTTAGCTGTATCCTCCTCTGGGGCCAACGTCCTGACTTTC
clone size: -; D gene: -; V gene: TRBV11-2; J gene: TRBJ2-5; CDR3 protein: CASSRPQRTGTHQETQYF; CDR3 DNA: TGTGCCAGCAGCAGACCACAGAGAACCGGGACTCACCAAGAGACCCAGTACTTC
clone size: -; D gene: TRBD2; V gene: TRBV28; J gene: TRBJ2-1; CDR3 protein: CASSPTSGTSGSSYNEQFF; CDR3 DNA: TGTGCCAGCAGCCCAACTTCGGGGACTAGCGGCAGCTCCTACAATGAGCAGTTCTTC
clone size: -; D gene: TRBD2; V gene: TRBV2; J gene: TRBJ2-5; CDR3 protein: CASRLAGGPGETQYF; CDR3 DNA: TGTGCCAGCAGGCTAGCGGGAGGGCCGGGGGAGACCCAGTACTTC
clone size: -; D gene: -; V gene: TRBV28; J gene: TRBJ1-5; CDR3 protein: CASSFRETGNQPQHF; CDR3 DNA: TGTGCCAGCAGTTTTCGGGAAACCGGCAATCAGCCCCAGCATTTT
clone size: -; D gene: -; V gene: TRBV30; J gene: TRBJ2-7; CDR3 protein: CAWSRVPYEQYF; CDR3 DNA: TGTGCCTGGAGCCGTGTTCCCTACGAGCAGTACTTC